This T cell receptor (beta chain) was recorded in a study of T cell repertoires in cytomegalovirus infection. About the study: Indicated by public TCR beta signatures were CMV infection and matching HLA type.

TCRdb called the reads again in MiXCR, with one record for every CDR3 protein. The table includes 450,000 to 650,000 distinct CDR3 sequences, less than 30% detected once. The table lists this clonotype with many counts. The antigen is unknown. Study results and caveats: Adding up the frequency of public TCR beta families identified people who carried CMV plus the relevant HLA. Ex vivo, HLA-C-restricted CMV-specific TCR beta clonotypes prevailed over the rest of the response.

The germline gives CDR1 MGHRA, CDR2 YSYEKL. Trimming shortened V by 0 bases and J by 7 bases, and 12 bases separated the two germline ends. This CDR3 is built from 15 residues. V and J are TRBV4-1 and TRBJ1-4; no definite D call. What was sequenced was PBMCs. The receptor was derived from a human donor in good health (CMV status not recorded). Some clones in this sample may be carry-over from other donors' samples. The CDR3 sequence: CASSQETQRVEKLFF. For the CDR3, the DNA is TGCGCCAGCAGCCAAGAGACACAGCGTGTTGAAAAACTGTTTTTT.